This T cell receptor beta chain was found in a study of T cell responses to AZD1222 COVID-19 vaccine. The assay was immunoSEQ multiplex PCR, and TCRdb's table has in-frame clones only and misses some. The sample shows around 80,000 clones, roughly 90% of them seen only once. Study outcomes and limitations: The study found vaccine-associated CD4 TCRs spanning spike, dominant at 160-218 and 743-854. Possibly, clonal diversity was underestimated; donors were largely white British and included more females. In the spike-specific TCR repertoire, nearly half reportedly target unmutated variant regions. Repertoire sampling happened only post peak T cell response.

On this clone: Its specificity is not known.

The sequence came from an adult in good health. The sample here was peripheral blood, taken on day 0 of AZD1222 vaccination.

The CDR3 reads CASSLDRGSYEQYF. CDR3 coding DNA: TGTGCCAGCAGCCTTGACAGGGGGTCCTACGAGCAGTACTTC. This chain links TRBV6-5 with TRBJ2-7, with TRBD1 matching over 9 bases. Trimming at V came to 6 bases and at J to 1 base, leaving 4 bases not matched to a gene. CDR1 is MNHEY and CDR2 is SVGAGI in the germline V gene. This CDR3 is 14 amino acids long.